This record concerns one TCR beta chain sequence. The antigen is not known. These data come from a study of blood T cells in healthy people across ages. The authors ran a second PCR of about 6 to 11 cycles using a sample-barcoded 5' primer and a J-beta primer mix. TCRdb re-called the 5' RACE reads with MiXCR, one entry per CDR3 protein. The profile covers about 1 million distinct CDR3 sequences, with 40% to 50% appearing a single time and 15% to 20% taken by the ten largest. Peripheral blood, about 9.8 milliliters per donor, was collected. Extractions gave at least 5.5 micrograms of total RNA per sample. The CDR3 sequence is 16 residues long. Germline trimming cut 4 bases from V and 4 bases from J; bases unmatched to any gene: 7. Germline V lookup: CDR1 MGHRA, CDR2 YSYEKL. Study-wide findings and caveats: Whereas aged donors had fewer naive CD4+ cells, long-lived donors had more of them and higher diversity.

This TCR was recovered from a woman aged 60-75 years in good health. The V call is TRBV4-1, the J call TRBJ1-5, with 10 bases aligning to TRBD1. Input material: blood. The CDR3: CASSLETGGGNQPQHF. The CDR3 bases are TGCGCCAGCAGCCTAGAGACAGGGGGCGGAAATCAGCCCCAGCATTTT.